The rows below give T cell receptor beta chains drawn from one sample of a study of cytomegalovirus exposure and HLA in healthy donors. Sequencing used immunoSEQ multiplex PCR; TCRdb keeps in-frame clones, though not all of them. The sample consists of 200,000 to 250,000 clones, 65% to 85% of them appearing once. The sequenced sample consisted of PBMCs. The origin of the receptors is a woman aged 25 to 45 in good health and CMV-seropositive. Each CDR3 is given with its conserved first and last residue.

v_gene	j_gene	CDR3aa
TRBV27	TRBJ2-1	CASIGGGYNEQFF
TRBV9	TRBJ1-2	CASSVGTSVLYGYTF
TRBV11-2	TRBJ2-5	CASSFGARETQYF
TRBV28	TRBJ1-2	CASSPGQGNYGYTF
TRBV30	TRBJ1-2	CAWRGGSGGYTF
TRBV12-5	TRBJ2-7	CASGLLNEQYF
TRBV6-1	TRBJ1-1	CASSSTGGTEAFF
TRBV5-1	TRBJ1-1	CASSLYDRNTEAFF
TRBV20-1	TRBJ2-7	CSARDDPEQYF
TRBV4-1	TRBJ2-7	CASSPQDAPGKSYEQYF
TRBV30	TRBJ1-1	CAWKQNTEAFF
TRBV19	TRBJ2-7	CASSTAYRLAGGGYEQYF
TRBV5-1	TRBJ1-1	CASRKGLNTEAFF
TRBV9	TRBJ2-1	CASSVGQGVYNEQFF
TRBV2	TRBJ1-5	CASKTPGQGNQPQHF
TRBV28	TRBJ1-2	CASSNGPEWSILYGYTF
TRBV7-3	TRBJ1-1	CASSSQGMNTEAFF